The 12 T cell receptor beta chains given below trace back to one sample, sequenced in a study of identical twins. MiXCR was run by TCRdb on the 5' RACE reads, yielding one entry per CDR3 protein. The sample records some 320,000 distinct CDR3 sequences, about 12% being singletons. These same records also appear under a second study, on yellow fever vaccine responses in identical twins.

The source material was CD8+ T cells sorted from blood. These receptors originate from a young woman in good health.

This clonotype occurred a few times. V and J are TRBV12-3 or TRBV12-4 and TRBJ1-4; no definite D call. The CDR3 spans 12 residues. With 3 bases removed from V and 4 bases from J, the gap between germline ends came to 3 bases. For the CDR3, the DNA is TGTGCCAGCAGTTTTGATAATGAAAAACTGTTTTTT. Translated, it gives CASSFDNEKLFF.

In its sample, this clonotype was seen many times. This chain links TRBV2 with TRBJ2-1, with 7 bases aligning to TRBD2. J was trimmed by 7 bases and V by 9 bases; bases with no gene match: 6. Germline V gene data show CDR1 as SNHLY and CDR2 as FYNNEI. CDR3 length: 12 residues. CDR3 bases: TGTGCCAGAACGGGAGGTTTAAATGAGCAGTTCTTC. Protein product: CARTGGLNEQFF. The whole variable domain, remainder taken from reference TRBV2 and TRBJ2-1, is EPEVTQTPSHQVTQMGQEVILRCVPISNHLYFYWYRQILGQKVEFLVSFYNNEISEKSEIFDDQFSVERPDGSNFTLKIRSTKLEDSAMYFCARTGGLNEQFFGPGTRLTVL.

J is TRBJ2-7 and V is TRBV11-2; 7 nucleotides align to TRBD2. V gave up 4 bases and J gave up 5 bases; unmatched junction bases: 11. The germline V gene encodes CDR1 SGHAT and CDR2 FQNNGV. The CDR3 length is 15 residues. CDR3 bases: TGTGCCAGCAGCTCAGACTCGGCGGGAGTAAACGAGCAGTACTTC. This encodes CASSSDSAGVNEQYF.

V and J are TRBV20-1 and TRBJ2-5, with 9 bases fitting TRBD1. This CDR3 is 15 amino acids long. V shed 5 bases, J shed 4 bases, and the junction held 11 bases outside the gene matches. From germline, CDR1 is DFQATT and CDR2 SNEGSKA (reference sequence). This chain's CDR3 is CSAHSGQGGGETQYF. CDR3 nucleotides: TGCAGTGCTCATTCGGGACAGGGTGGCGGAGAGACCCAGTACTTC.

This clonotype has only a few counts. This sequence joins TRBV28 and TRBJ1-2; 7 bases match TRBD1. This CDR3 is built from 14 residues. Germline CDR1 reads MDHEN; CDR2 reads SYDVKM. V gave up 5 bases and J gave up 4 bases; unmatched junction bases: 7. The CDR3, as DNA: TGTGCCAGCAGTATGACAGGGACCATCTATGGCTACACCTTC. Translation gives CASSMTGTIYGYTF.

This clonotype was counted between two and nine times. The V call is TRBV7-8, the J call TRBJ2-7, with 7 bases aligning to TRBD2. This CDR3 region has 15 residues. Germline V gives CDR1 SGHVS, CDR2 FQNEAQ. V gave up 3 bases and J gave up 5 bases; unmatched junction bases: 10. CDR3 DNA: TGTGCCAGCAGCTTCCGCGGGGGTCTGGGAAACGAGCAGTACGTC. This sequence encodes CASSFRGGLGNEQYV.

In this sample, this clonotype turned up many times. The rearrangement links TRBV25-1 to TRBJ1-1, with D unclear. The length of the CDR3 is 13 residues. V shed 4 bases and J shed 0 bases, with 6 bases lying between them. CDR1 and CDR2 from the germline V gene are MGHDK and SYGVNS. The CDR3: CASSVAVNTEAFF. The DNA of the CDR3 is TGTGCCAGCAGTGTTGCGGTGAACACTGAAGCTTTCTTT. The variable domain in full, completed from reference TRBV25-1 and TRBJ1-1, reads EADIYQTPRYLVIGTGKKITLECSQTMGHDKMYWYQQDPGMELHLIHYSYGVNSTEKGDLSSESTVSRIRTEHFPLTLESARPSHTSQYLCASSVAVNTEAFFGQGTRLTVV.

The genes are TRBV12-3 or TRBV12-4 and TRBJ2-2; TRBD2 agrees at 10 bases. V was clipped by 6 bases and J by 6 bases; unmatched bases: 4. This CDR3 comprises 14 residues. For the CDR3, the DNA is TGTGCCAGCAGGGTGGGGACTAGCGCCGGGGAGCTGTTTTTT. This translates into CASRVGTSAGELFF.

The gene calls are TRBV27 and TRBJ2-1, with D tentatively TRBD1 (5 bases). Trimming shortened V by 4 bases and J by 9 bases, and 22 bases separated the two germline ends. The CDR3 spans 16 residues. CDR1 is MNHEY and CDR2 is SMNVEV in the germline V gene (reference sequence). The CDR3 nucleotides read TGTGCCAGCAGTTCAACCGTGACAGTCTACGCTGGTGAGCAGTTCTTC. Its protein product is CASSSTVTVYAGEQFF.

This clonotype has just a few counts. The chain combines TRBV20-1 with TRBJ1-2, with no clear D. This CDR3 region has 16 residues. V lost 6 bases and J lost 4, with 24 bases in between. The germline V gene has CDR1 DFQATT and CDR2 SNEGSKA (reference sequence). The CDR3 DNA reads TGCAGTGCCCAAAGAGGTGCAGGTCCCTCGGGCTATGGCTACACCTTC. Translation gives CSAQRGAGPSGYGYTF.

This clonotype was counted at least ten times. The chain joins TRBV15 to TRBJ2-5; 14 positions match TRBD2. The CDR3 loop spans 15 amino acids. In germline, CDR1 is LNHNV, CDR2 YYDKDF (reference sequence). V lost 3 bases and J lost 5; bases outside the gene matches: 2. The CDR3 nucleotides read TGTGCCACCAGCAGGGGACTAGCGGGAGAGGAGACCCAGTACTTC. Protein: CATSRGLAGEETQYF.

There are a few counts of this clonotype. The rearrangement links TRBV5-6 to TRBJ2-1, with D possibly called TRBD1 or TRBD2 (5 bases each). The CDR3 loop spans 13 amino acids. Germline CDR1 SGHDT, CDR2 YYEEEE. Trimming stripped 6 bases from V and 4 bases from J, with 11 bases between. This CDR3 is CASKLWGYNEQFF. DNA for the CDR3: TGTGCCAGCAAACTCTGGGGGTACAATGAGCAGTTCTTC.